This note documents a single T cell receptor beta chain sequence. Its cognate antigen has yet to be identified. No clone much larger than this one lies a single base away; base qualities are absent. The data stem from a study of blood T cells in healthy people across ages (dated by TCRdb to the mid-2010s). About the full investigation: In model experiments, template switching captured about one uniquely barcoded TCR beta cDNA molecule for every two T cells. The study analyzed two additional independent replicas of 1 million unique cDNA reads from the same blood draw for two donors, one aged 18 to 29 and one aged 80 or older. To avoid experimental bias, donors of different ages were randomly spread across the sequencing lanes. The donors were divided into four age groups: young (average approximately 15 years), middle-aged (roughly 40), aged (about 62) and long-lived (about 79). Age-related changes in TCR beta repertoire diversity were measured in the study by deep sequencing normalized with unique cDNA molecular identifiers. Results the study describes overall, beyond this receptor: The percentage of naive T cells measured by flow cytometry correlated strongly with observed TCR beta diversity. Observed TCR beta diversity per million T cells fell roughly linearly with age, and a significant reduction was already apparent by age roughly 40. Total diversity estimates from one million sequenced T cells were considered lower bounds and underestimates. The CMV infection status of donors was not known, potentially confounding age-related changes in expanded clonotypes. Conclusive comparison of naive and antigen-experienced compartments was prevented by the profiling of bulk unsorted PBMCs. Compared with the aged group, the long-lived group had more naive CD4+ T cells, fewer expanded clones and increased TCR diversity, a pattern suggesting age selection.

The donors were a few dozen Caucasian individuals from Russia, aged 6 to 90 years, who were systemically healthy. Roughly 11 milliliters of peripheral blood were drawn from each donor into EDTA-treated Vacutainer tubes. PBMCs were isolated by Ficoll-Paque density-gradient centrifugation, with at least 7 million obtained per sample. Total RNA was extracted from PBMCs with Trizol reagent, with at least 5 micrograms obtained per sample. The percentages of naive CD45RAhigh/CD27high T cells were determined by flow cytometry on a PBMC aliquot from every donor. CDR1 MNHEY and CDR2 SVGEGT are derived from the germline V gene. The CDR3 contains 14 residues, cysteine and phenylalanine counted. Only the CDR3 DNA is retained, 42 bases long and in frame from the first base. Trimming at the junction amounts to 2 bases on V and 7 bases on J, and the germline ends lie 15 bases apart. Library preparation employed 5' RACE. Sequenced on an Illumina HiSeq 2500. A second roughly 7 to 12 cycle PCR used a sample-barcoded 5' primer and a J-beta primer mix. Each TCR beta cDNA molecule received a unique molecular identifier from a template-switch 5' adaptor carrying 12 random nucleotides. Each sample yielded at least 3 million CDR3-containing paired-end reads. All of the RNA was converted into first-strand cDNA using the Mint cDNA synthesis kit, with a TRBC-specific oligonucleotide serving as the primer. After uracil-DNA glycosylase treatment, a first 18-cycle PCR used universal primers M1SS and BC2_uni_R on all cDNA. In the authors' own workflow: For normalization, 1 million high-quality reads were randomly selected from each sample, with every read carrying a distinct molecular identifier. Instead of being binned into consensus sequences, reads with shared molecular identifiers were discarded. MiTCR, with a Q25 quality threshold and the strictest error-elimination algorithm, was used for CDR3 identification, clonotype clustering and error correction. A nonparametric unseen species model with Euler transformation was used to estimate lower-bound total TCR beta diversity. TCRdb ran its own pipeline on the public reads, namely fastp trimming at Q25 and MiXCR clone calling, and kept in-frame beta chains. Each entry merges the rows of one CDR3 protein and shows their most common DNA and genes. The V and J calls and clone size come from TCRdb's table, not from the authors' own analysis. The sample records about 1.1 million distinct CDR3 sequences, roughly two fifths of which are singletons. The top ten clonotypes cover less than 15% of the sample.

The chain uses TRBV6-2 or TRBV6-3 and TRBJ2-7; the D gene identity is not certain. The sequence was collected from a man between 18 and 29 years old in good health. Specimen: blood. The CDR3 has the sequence CASSYSSEDNEQYF. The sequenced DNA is TGTGCCAGCAGTTACAGTTCAGAAGACAATGAGCAGTACTTC.